The T cell receptor (beta chain) under discussion was sequenced for a study of cytomegalovirus exposure and HLA in healthy donors. Amplification used 60 Vbeta primers and 13 Jbeta primers. The data were produced by immunoSEQ multiplex PCR, yet TCRdb's version contains in-frame clones alone and is incomplete. The sample table includes 85,000 to 110,000 clones. The sequence was collected from a man aged 35 to 55 in good health and CMV-seronegative. Specimen: PBMCs.

The CDR3 sequence: CASSADRVTRNTIYF. The DNA of the CDR3 is TGTGCCAGCAGCGCAGACAGGGTCACCCGAAACACCATATATTTT. The V call is TRBV5-6, the J call TRBJ1-3, with 7 bases that match TRBD1. Looked up from germline, CDR1 is SGHDT and CDR2 is YYEEEE. J lost 5 bases, V lost 4 bases, and 9 bases had no gene match. The CDR3 totals 15 residues.